This T cell receptor beta chain was found in a study of blood T cell repertoires in COVID-19. Study overall: Whether acute or convalescent, the COVID-19 samples came from the United States, Italy and Spain. PBMCs, B-cell-depleted T cells, or T cells provided the cDNA or gDNA that made up the material.

Germline V CDR1 and CDR2: SEHNR, FQNEAQ (reference sequence). The CDR3 consists of 14 residues. Trimming at V came to 4 bases and at J to 10 bases, leaving 11 bases not matched to a gene. In the authors' methods: It was from reference gene primer amplification that nucleated cell counts were estimated. Assay: immunoSEQ multiplex PCR; the TCRdb copy retains only in-frame clones and omits some. V and J calls plus clone size are reproduced from that table; the DNA served to infer D and trimming. The data contain roughly 160,000 clones, approximately 90% of them singletons. V and J are TRBV7-9 and TRBJ1-2; 8 bases are shared with TRBD1. This sequence originates from a man over 45 who had recovered from COVID-19. The specimen sequenced was peripheral blood. CDR3 nucleotide sequence: TGTGCCAGCAGCTACCGACAGGGGCGCCTTGACTACACCTTC. It codes for CASSYRQGRLDYTF.